Each of the 7 T cell receptor beta chains below was sequenced from the same sample in a study of CD8+CD57+ T cells in acquired aplastic anemia. It was genomic DNA that served as the template for profiling TCR beta VDJ and CDR3. Via MiXCR, TCRdb re-called the reads, giving one row per CDR3 protein. The sample shows 350,000 to 450,000 distinct CDR3 sequences, just under 70% of them seen only once. The source material was sorted CD4+, CD8+, or CD8+CD57+ T cells (not recorded which) from PBMCs. The receptors come from a human donor in good health, serving as a control.

As regards this clonotype: Here the CDR3 omits its conserved ending phenylalanine or tryptophan, so a read error is the likely source. The limits of the CDR3 on the DNA are not certain, so only TCRdb's listed CDR3 is given. The chain is built from TRBV7-2 and TRBJ1-2. The CDR3 has 13 residues if both end residues are counted. CDR1 is SGHTA, CDR2 FQGNSA, per germline. The CDR3: CASSLVSTDGYDL.

Remarks on this clonotype: An end of the junction differs from the germline gene, which may be a read error. The chain employs TRBV10-3 and TRBJ2-1; D gene ambiguous. Germline V CDR1 and CDR2: ENHRY, SYGVKD. This CDR3 spans 14 amino acids. CDR3 in amino acids: CASSAASRYNGQFF. In DNA form, the CDR3 reads TGTGCCAGCAGTGCGGCCAGCCGGTACAATGGGCAGTTCTTC.

Of note for this clonotype: The final CDR3 position lacks the conserved phenylalanine or tryptophan, pointing to a likely read error. It is unclear where the CDR3 begins or ends on the DNA, so no DNA is shown, and the CDR3 is as TCRdb lists it. This rearrangement joins TRBV9 to TRBJ2-7; the table's D gene call, TRBD2, was not cross checked with the DNA. Germline V CDR1 and CDR2: SGDLS, YYNGEE. Ends included, the CDR3 has 13 residues. CDR3 residues: CASSVDGVGRGYI.

Regarding this clonotype: One junction end does not reproduce the germline sequence, and a read error may be involved. The rearrangement joins TRBV5-1 to TRBJ1-1; D not certain. The germline gives CDR1 SGHRS, CDR2 YFSETQ. This CDR3 contains 13 residues. The CDR3 nucleotides read TGTGCCAGCATCTTAGTCGCCGACACTGAAGCTTTCTTT. Its translation: CASILVADTEAFF.

Comments on this clonotype: One junction end disagrees with the germline gene, perhaps due to a read error. The rearrangement links TRBV19 to TRBJ1-2; 7 positions match TRBD1. Germline lookup yields CDR1 LNHDA and CDR2 SQIVND (reference sequence). The CDR3 sequence is 12 residues long. The chain's CDR3 is CTVGQGDAGYTF. CDR3 DNA sequence: TGCACCGTGGGCCAGGGGGATGCTGGCTACACATTC.

A note on this clonotype: Being one base from a much bigger clone, this may be a read error. CDR3 loop: CAGSTGSDTQYF. For the CDR3, the DNA is TGTGCCGGTTCCACAGGGTCAGATACGCAGTATTTT. The chain has TRBV19 and TRBJ2-3, with D perhaps matching TRBD1 (6 bases). Looked up from germline, CDR1 is LNHDA and CDR2 is SQIVND (reference sequence). This CDR3 region has 12 residues. With 11 bases removed from V and 4 bases from J, the gap between germline ends came to 13 bases.

This clonotype was detected many times. The chain joins TRBV5-8 to TRBJ2-3; the D is unclear. The germline V and J ends were trimmed by 2 bases and 6 bases, with 10 bases remaining between them. The germline V gene encodes CDR1 SGHTS and CDR2 YDEGEE. CDR3 length: 13 amino acids. The CDR3 bases are TGTGCCAGCAGCTTCGAAGGTCGGGATACGCAGTATTTT. Translated, it gives CASSFEGRDTQYF.